This is a list of T cell receptor beta chains from one sample in a study of T cell changes during pregnancy in multiple sclerosis. The method was immunoSEQ multiplex PCR; TCRdb's version includes in-frame clones alone and lacks a portion of them. The table records tens of thousands of clones, around 92% of them present only once. Specimen: peripheral blood, collected in the second trimester of pregnancy. These receptors all stem from a female donor in good health, enrolled as a control in a pregnancy study. Each CDR3 is given with its conserved first and last residue. Each record gives: D gene, J gene, V gene, clone size, CDR3 protein, CDR3 DNA. D genes are given only for firm matches. Part of the rows lack a size; the others show once, few, many or a class for expanded clones.

D gene: TRBD1
J gene: TRBJ2-2
V gene: TRBV5-4
clone size: -
CDR3 protein: CASTVGDRAGGELFF
CDR3 DNA: TGTGCCAGCACCGTGGGAGACAGGGCAGGCGGGGAGCTGTTTTTT

D gene: -
J gene: TRBJ2-7
V gene: TRBV7-2
clone size: -
CDR3 protein: CASSLSGYEQYF
CDR3 DNA: TGTGCCAGCAGCCTTAGCGGCTACGAGCAGTACTTC

D gene: TRBD1
J gene: TRBJ2-5
V gene: TRBV5-1
clone size: -
CDR3 protein: CASSYGTVQETQYF
CDR3 DNA: TGCGCCAGCAGCTACGGGACAGTTCAAGAGACCCAGTACTTC

D gene: -
J gene: TRBJ1-5
V gene: TRBV5-5
clone size: -
CDR3 protein: CASSLGQNNQPQHF
CDR3 DNA: TGTGCCAGCAGCTTGGGACAGAACAATCAGCCCCAGCATTTT

D gene: TRBD1
J gene: TRBJ1-2
V gene: TRBV30
clone size: -
CDR3 protein: CAWSVGTGFASDGYTF
CDR3 DNA: TGTGCCTGGAGTGTAGGGACAGGGTTCGCCTCCGATGGCTACACCTTC

D gene: TRBD1
J gene: TRBJ2-3
V gene: TRBV27
clone size: -
CDR3 protein: CASNVGAGGLAQYF
CDR3 DNA: TGTGCCAGCAATGTGGGGGCAGGGGGCTTAGCGCAGTATTTT

D gene: -
J gene: TRBJ1-1
V gene: TRBV5-8
clone size: -
CDR3 protein: CASSLDLYGEAFF
CDR3 DNA: TGTGCCAGCAGCTTGGATTTGTACGGTGAAGCTTTCTTT

D gene: -
J gene: TRBJ1-6
V gene: TRBV7-8
clone size: few
CDR3 protein: CASSSSTRGQHNSPLHF
CDR3 DNA: TGTGCCAGCAGCTCGAGCACCAGGGGCCAGCATAATTCACCCCTCCACTTT

D gene: -
J gene: TRBJ1-3
V gene: TRBV11-2
clone size: -
CDR3 protein: CASSLVISSGNTIYF
CDR3 DNA: TGTGCCAGCAGCTTAGTAATCAGCTCTGGAAACACCATATATTTT

D gene: TRBD2
J gene: TRBJ2-1
V gene: TRBV7-3
clone size: -
CDR3 protein: CASSRGLGNEQFF
CDR3 DNA: TGTGCCAGCAGCAGGGGACTAGGCAATGAGCAGTTCTTC

D gene: -
J gene: TRBJ1-1
V gene: TRBV28
clone size: -
CDR3 protein: CASSSGQWNTEAFF
CDR3 DNA: TGTGCCAGCAGTTCGGGACAATGGAACACTGAAGCTTTCTTT

D gene: -
J gene: TRBJ1-3
V gene: TRBV19
clone size: once
CDR3 protein: CASSRSGNSGNTIYF
CDR3 DNA: TGTGCCAGTAGTAGGTCCGGGAACTCTGGAAACACCATATATTTT

D gene: TRBD1
J gene: TRBJ1-2
V gene: TRBV18
clone size: -
CDR3 protein: CASSPPKGQENYGYTF
CDR3 DNA: TGTGCCAGCTCACCACCTAAAGGACAGGAGAACTATGGCTACACCTTC

D gene: TRBD1
J gene: TRBJ2-3
V gene: TRBV6-1
clone size: -
CDR3 protein: CASSEGTGSDTQYF
CDR3 DNA: TGTGCCAGCAGTGAAGGGACAGGGTCAGATACGCAGTATTTT

D gene: -
J gene: TRBJ1-2
V gene: TRBV5-6
clone size: -
CDR3 protein: CASSSFRVGYGYTF
CDR3 DNA: TGTGCCAGCAGCTCGTTCAGGGTTGGCTATGGCTACACCTTC

D gene: TRBD2
J gene: TRBJ2-7
V gene: TRBV9
clone size: -
CDR3 protein: CASSVTSGAYEQYF
CDR3 DNA: TGTGCCAGCAGCGTAACTAGCGGGGCCTACGAGCAGTACTTC

D gene: TRBD1
J gene: TRBJ1-5
V gene: TRBV19
clone size: -
CDR3 protein: CASSGTGGNQPQHF
CDR3 DNA: TGTGCCAGTAGCGGGACAGGGGGCAACCAGCCCCAGCATTTT

D gene: TRBD1
J gene: TRBJ1-2
V gene: TRBV6-6
clone size: -
CDR3 protein: CASIPGDRLDYGYTF
CDR3 DNA: TGTGCCAGCATCCCCGGGGACAGGTTAGACTATGGCTACACCTTC

D gene: TRBD2
J gene: TRBJ2-2
V gene: TRBV28
clone size: -
CDR3 protein: CASSLKLLSGRVTGELFF
CDR3 DNA: TGTGCCAGCAGTTTAAAACTCCTCAGCGGGAGAGTCACCGGGGAGCTGTTTTTT

D gene: -
J gene: TRBJ1-2
V gene: TRBV5-6
clone size: -
CDR3 protein: CASSLLYAYGYTF
CDR3 DNA: TGTGCCAGCAGCTTGCTCTACGCTTATGGCTACACCTTC

D gene: -
J gene: TRBJ2-3
V gene: TRBV6-6
clone size: -
CDR3 protein: CASSPGGTDTQYF
CDR3 DNA: TGTGCCAGCTCCCCCGGGGGCACAGATACGCAGTATTTT

D gene: -
J gene: TRBJ2-1
V gene: TRBV19
clone size: -
CDR3 protein: CASSILGRDNEQFF
CDR3 DNA: TGTGCCAGTAGTATACTCGGGCGGGACAATGAGCAGTTCTTC